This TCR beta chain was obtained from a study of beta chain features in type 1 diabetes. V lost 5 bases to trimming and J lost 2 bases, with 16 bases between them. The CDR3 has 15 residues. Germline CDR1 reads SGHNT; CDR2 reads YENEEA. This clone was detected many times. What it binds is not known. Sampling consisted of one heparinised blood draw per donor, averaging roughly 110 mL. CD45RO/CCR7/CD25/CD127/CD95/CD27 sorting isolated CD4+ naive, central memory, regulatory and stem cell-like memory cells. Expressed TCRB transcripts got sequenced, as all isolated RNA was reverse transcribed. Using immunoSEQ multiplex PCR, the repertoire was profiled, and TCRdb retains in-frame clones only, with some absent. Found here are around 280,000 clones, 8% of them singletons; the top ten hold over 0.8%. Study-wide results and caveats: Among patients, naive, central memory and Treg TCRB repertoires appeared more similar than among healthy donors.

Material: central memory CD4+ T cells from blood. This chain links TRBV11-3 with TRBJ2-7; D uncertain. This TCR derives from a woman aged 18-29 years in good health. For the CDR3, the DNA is TGTGCCAGCAGCCGCGGAGTAGTTGGGACCTACGAGCAGTACTTC. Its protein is CASSRGVVGTYEQYF.